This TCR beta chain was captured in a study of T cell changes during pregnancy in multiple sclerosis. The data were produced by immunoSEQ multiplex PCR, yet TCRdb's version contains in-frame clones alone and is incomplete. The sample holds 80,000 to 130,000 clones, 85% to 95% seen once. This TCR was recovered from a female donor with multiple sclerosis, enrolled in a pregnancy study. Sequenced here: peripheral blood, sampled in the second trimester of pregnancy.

For the CDR3, the DNA is TGTGCCAGCAGTTTATACGGCGGGAGAAATAGTGGGCAGTACTTC. It encodes CASSLYGGRNSGQYF. The chain carries TRBV28 and TRBJ2-7; TRBD2 matches 7 bases. The CDR3 covers 15 residues. The trim removed 1 base at V and 9 bases at J, leaving 12 bases unmatched. The germline V gene has CDR1 MDHEN and CDR2 SYDVKM.